Below, 6 T cell receptor beta chains from the same sample are listed, as sequenced in a study of cytomegalovirus exposure and HLA in healthy donors. Some clones are missing from TCRdb's copy, which holds only in-frame ones; the method was immunoSEQ multiplex PCR. This table holds about 160,000 clones, around 85% found once. Sequencing used PBMCs. The receptors were sampled from a woman aged 25 to 39 in good health and CMV-seronegative.

The rearrangement uses TRBV7-2 and TRBJ2-7, with D perhaps TRBD1 (6 bases). The V end was cut by 1 base, the J end by 3 bases, with 10 bases between. The CDR3 is 14 amino acids. Germline lookup yields CDR1 SGHTA and CDR2 FQGNSA. CDR3 bases: TGTGCCAGCAGCTTAGGGGAGACAGGCTACGAGCAGTACTTC. Its translation: CASSLGETGYEQYF.

This clone was seen at least ten times. The chain joins TRBV19 to TRBJ1-2, with 7 bases aligning to TRBD1. Germline CDR1 reads LNHDA; CDR2 reads SQIVND (reference sequence). The length of the CDR3 is 13 residues. The V and J ends lost 7 bases and 9 bases, in that order; junction bases with no gene match: 11. CDR3 nucleotides: TGTGCCAGTAACCCGACAGGGTCTATTAGCTACACCTTC. Protein: CASNPTGSISYTF.

The J gene is TRBJ2-1, the V gene TRBV4-2; 15 bases are a match to TRBD2. Germline CDR1 reads LGHNA; CDR2 reads YNFKEQ. The CDR3 is 18 amino acids. Germline trimming cut 0 bases from V and 8 bases from J; bases unmatched to any gene: 8. The CDR3 here is CASSQDEGLAGGFDEQFF. DNA for the CDR3: TGTGCCAGCAGCCAAGACGAGGGACTAGCGGGAGGATTCGATGAGCAGTTCTTC.

The chain links TRBV10-3 to TRBJ1-5, with D perhaps TRBD1 (5 bases). CDR1 is ENHRY, CDR2 SYGVKD, per germline. This CDR3 region has 14 residues. V lost 0 bases and J lost 4, with 7 bases in between. CDR3 loop: CAISESGRNQPQHF. The CDR3 DNA reads as TGTGCCATCAGTGAGTCGGGACGAAATCAGCCCCAGCATTTT.

The chain couples TRBV4-1 to TRBJ2-5, with 12 bases aligning to TRBD2. Per the germline V gene, CDR1 is MGHRA and CDR2 is YSYEKL. CDR3 length equals 17 residues. The J segment lost 2 bases and the V segment lost 0 bases, leaving 4 bases of the junction unmatched. This CDR3 reads CASSQDRTSGVQETQYF. The CDR3 nucleotides read TGCGCCAGCAGCCAAGATAGGACTAGCGGGGTACAAGAGACCCAGTACTTC.

The CDR3 loop is CASSSRRATGELFF. As DNA, the CDR3 is TGTGCCAGCAGCTCTAGGCGGGCAACCGGGGAGCTGTTTTTT. V usage is TRBV28 and J usage is TRBJ2-2, with D perhaps matching TRBD2 (5 bases). The germline V and J ends were trimmed by 6 bases and 5 bases, with 13 bases remaining between them. CDR3 length: 14 amino acids. The V gene's germline CDR1 is MDHEN and CDR2 SYDVKM. The variable domain in full, completed from reference TRBV28 and TRBJ2-2, reads DVKVTQSSRYLVKRTGEKVFLECVQDMDHENMFWYRQDPGLGLRLIYFSYDVKMKEKGDIPEGYSVSREKKERFSLILESASTNQTSMYLCASSSRRATGELFFGEGSRLTVL.